These 23 T cell receptor beta chains originate from one sample sequenced in a study of OX40 agonist ivuxolimab in advanced cancers. The repertoire was sequenced with immunoSEQ multiplex PCR; TCRdb's copy has only in-frame clones and lacks some. Among tens of thousands of clones listed, around nine tenths were seen once. The sample consisted of CD4+ or CD8+ T cells sorted from blood, taken in a trial of the OX40 agonist ivuxolimab. The receptors derive from an adult with an advanced solid tumor such as melanoma, head and neck, liver or kidney cancer.

The chain links TRBV30 to TRBJ1-4; perhaps TRBD1 as D (5 bases). This CDR3 comprises 11 residues. V was shortened by 8 bases and J by 8 bases, with 12 bases between the two germline ends. Germline lookup yields CDR1 GTSNPN and CDR2 SVGIG (reference sequence). The CDR3 bases are TGTGCCGGCATAAAGGGGGAAAAACTGTTTTTT. Translated: CAGIKGEKLFF.

The V gene is TRBV27, the J gene TRBJ2-2; no clear D gene. The CDR3 loop spans 13 amino acids. Between the trimmed V and J ends, which lost 3 bases and 6 bases, there was a span of 8 bases. Germline V gene sequence: CDR1 MNHEY, CDR2 SMNVEV (reference sequence). CDR3 protein: CASSFLGSGELFF. The CDR3 DNA is TGTGCCAGCAGTTTTCTCGGCTCCGGGGAGCTGTTTTTT.

V usage is TRBV18 and J usage is TRBJ2-3; 12 positions match TRBD2. The CDR3 runs 16 residues. Per the germline V gene, CDR1 is KGHSH and CDR2 is LQKENI. The V and J ends lost 3 bases and 4 bases, in that order; junction bases with no gene match: 5. In DNA, the CDR3 is TGTGCCAGCTCACCGCCGACTAGCGGGAGTTCAGATACGCAGTATTTT. Translated: CASSPPTSGSSDTQYF. Looking up the rest from reference TRBV18 and TRBJ2-3 gives the full variable domain: NAGVMQNPRHLVRRRGQEARLRCSPMKGHSHVYWYRQLPEEGLKFMVYLQKENIIDESGMPKERFSAEFPKEGPSILRIQQVVRGDSAAYFCASSPPTSGSSDTQYFGPGTRLTVL.

The rearrangement links TRBV27 to TRBJ2-5; D call uncertain. The last part of the DNA fits TRBJ2-7 better; the J call may be wrong. This CDR3 region has 15 residues. Looked up from germline, CDR1 is MNHEY and CDR2 is SMNVEV (reference sequence). The CDR3 nucleotides read TGTGCCAGCAGTTTATCTCCAGCCTCTAACTACGAGCAGTACTTC. It encodes CASSLSPASNYEQYF.

This clone was recorded once. This chain links TRBV6-4 with TRBJ2-3; 11 nucleotides line up with TRBD1. Germline V gene lookup returns CDR1 MRHNA and CDR2 SNTAGT. Trimming cost V 2 bases and J 8 bases; bases outside gene matches: 12. The CDR3 contains 17 residues. The CDR3 spells CASSDEMGQGELATQYF. Here the CDR3 DNA reads TGTGCCAGCAGTGACGAAATGGGACAGGGGGAGCTTGCTACGCAGTATTTT.

This clone appeared once. The CDR3 loop reads CASSFGTSGESYEQYF. In nucleotides, the CDR3 is TGTGCCAGCAGTTTCGGCACTAGCGGGGAGTCCTACGAGCAGTACTTC. The rearrangement links TRBV28 to TRBJ2-7; TRBD2 matches 10 bases. Trimming took 3 bases from V and 1 from J; bases not matched to a gene: 6. Per germline, CDR1 MDHEN and CDR2 SYDVKM. This CDR3 contains 16 residues. Full variable domain (remainder filled in from reference TRBV28 and TRBJ2-7): DVKVTQSSRYLVKRTGEKVFLECVQDMDHENMFWYRQDPGLGLRLIYFSYDVKMKEKGDIPEGYSVSREKKERFSLILESASTNQTSMYLCASSFGTSGESYEQYFGPGTRLTVT.

CDR3 nucleotide sequence: TGTGCCAGCAGTGACAGGGATTACTACGAGCAGTACTTC. This sequence encodes CASSDRDYYEQYF. V and J are TRBV27 and TRBJ2-7; the match to TRBD1 covers 7 bases. Germline lookup yields CDR1 MNHEY and CDR2 SMNVEV (reference sequence). With 5 bases clipped from V and 3 bases from J, the junction kept 4 bases outside the gene matches. This CDR3 region has 13 residues.

This rearrangement joins TRBV6-5 to TRBJ2-7, with 7 bases fitting TRBD1. Germline CDR1 is MNHEY and CDR2 is SVGAGI. The V and J ends lost 1 base and 7 bases, in that order; junction bases with no gene match: 7. CDR3 length: 14 amino acids. CDR3 protein: CASSYFGTVGEQYF. The DNA for the CDR3 is TGTGCCAGCAGTTACTTTGGGACAGTGGGAGAGCAGTACTTC.

The V and J genes are TRBV16 and TRBJ2-1; maybe TRBD1 (6 bases). Germline V gene sequence: CDR1 KGHSY, CDR2 FQNENV. Trimming took off 0 bases at V and 7 bases at J, with 13 bases between the two ends. The CDR3 extends over 15 amino acids. The CDR3 nucleotides read TGTGCCAGCAGCCAATCTCAGGGGCAGAGGAATGAGCAGTTCTTC. Amino acids: CASSQSQGQRNEQFF.

This clone has only one observation. V is TRBV11-3 and J is TRBJ2-3; a weak D match, TRBD1 (6 bases). Trimming left V 1 base short and J 2 bases short, with 22 bases between. The length of the CDR3 is 19 residues. CDR1 and CDR2 from the germline V gene are SGHNT and YENEEA. In DNA, the CDR3 is TGTGCCAGCAGCTTAGTATTTCGTTCGGCAGGGGCCAACACAGATACGCAGTATTTT. This encodes CASSLVFRSAGANTDTQYF.

CDR3 coding DNA: TGTGCCAGCAGCAGAACGGACGGAAGCACAGATACGCAGTATTTT. Translation gives CASSRTDGSTDTQYF. J is TRBJ2-3 and V is TRBV7-6, with D hard to call. There are 15 residues in the CDR3. V was cut by 5 bases and J by 0 bases, with 12 bases left in between. CDR1 is SGHVS, CDR2 FNYEAQ, per germline.

The sample holds a few counts of this clone. This CDR3 is also generated by other DNA sequences in the sample. This sequence joins TRBV4-3 and TRBJ2-7; D remains unclear. Between the trimmed V and J ends, which lost 0 bases and 4 bases, there was a span of 7 bases. Germline lookup yields CDR1 LGHNA and CDR2 YSLEER. CDR3 length: 13 residues. The CDR3 loop is CASSQERRYEQYF. The CDR3 coding sequence is TGCGCCAGCAGCCAAGAGCGCCGGTACGAGCAGTACTTC.

The chain recombines TRBV28 with TRBJ2-3; possibly TRBD1 or TRBD2 for D (5 bases each). The V gene lost 2 bases and the J gene lost 1 base, with 10 bases spanning the gap. The CDR3 runs to 15 residues. In germline, CDR1 is MDHEN, CDR2 SYDVKM. The CDR3 loop reads CASSLRGEGTDTQYF. In DNA form, the CDR3 reads TGTGCCAGCAGTTTAAGGGGAGAGGGCACAGATACGCAGTATTTT.

The CDR3 bases are TGTGCCAGCAGCTTATATGACGGGAGCCCCTACGAGCAGTACTTC. Translated: CASSLYDGSPYEQYF. V usage is TRBV7-2 and J usage is TRBJ2-7; D might be TRBD2 (6 bases). The length of the CDR3 is 15 residues. Germline CDR1 is SGHTA and CDR2 is FQGNSA. V was clipped by 2 bases and J by 2 bases, with 13 bases between them.

Of note for this clone: In the same sample, other DNA sequences code for this CDR3. The genes are TRBV5-6 and TRBJ2-5, with D hard to call. The end of the DNA is better explained by TRBJ2-7, so the J call may be wrong. This CDR3 region has 12 residues. CDR1 is SGHDT, CDR2 YYEEEE, per germline. Here the CDR3 reads CASSLSSYEQYF. CDR3 coding DNA: TGTGCCAGCAGCTTGAGCTCCTACGAGCAGTACTTC.

In its sample, this clone was seen once. The sample carries other DNA sequences with the same CDR3. The rearrangement links TRBV5-4 to TRBJ2-7, with D hard to call. Germline CDR1 and CDR2: SGHNT and YYREEE (reference sequence). V shed 8 bases and J shed 4 bases, with 16 bases lying between them. The CDR3 runs 13 residues. CDR3 nucleotides: TGTGCCAGTAGCCCCTCGTCGCAGTACGAGCAGTACTTC. Its translation: CASSPSSQYEQYF.

The chain couples TRBV7-9 to TRBJ2-7; 8 nucleotides match TRBD1. The ends lost 3 bases at V and 2 bases at J; junction bases unmatched: 3. The germline gives CDR1 SEHNR, CDR2 FQNEAQ (reference sequence). This CDR3 is built from 14 residues. DNA for the CDR3: TGTGCCAGCAGCTTCCGGGACAGGACCTACGAGCAGTACTTC. Protein: CASSFRDRTYEQYF.

This sequence joins TRBV28 and TRBJ2-3; 12 bases are shared with TRBD2. CDR3 size: 18 residues. Trimming cost V 4 bases and J 2 bases; bases outside gene matches: 10. From germline, CDR1 is MDHEN and CDR2 SYDVKM. CDR3 sequence: CASSSGLAGITNTDTQYF. In nucleotides, the CDR3 is TGTGCCAGCAGTTCCGGACTAGCGGGAATAACAAACACAGATACGCAGTATTTT.

The CDR3 region is CASVWGGKYEQYF. Here the CDR3 DNA reads TGTGCCAGCGTGTGGGGGGGAAAGTACGAGCAGTACTTC. The chain employs TRBV2 and TRBJ2-7; 7 bases agree with TRBD2. Trimming at V came to 8 bases and at J to 4 bases, leaving 8 bases not matched to a gene. CDR1 SNHLY and CDR2 FYNNEI come from the germline V gene. The CDR3 runs 13 residues.

The chain uses TRBV28 and TRBJ2-1; D tentatively reads TRBD1 or TRBD2 (5 bases each). V lost 6 bases and J lost 10, with 10 bases in between. In germline, CDR1 is MDHEN, CDR2 SYDVKM. The CDR3 is 11 residues long. CDR3: CASRYGTEQFF. CDR3 in DNA: TGTGCCAGCAGATACGGGACCGAGCAGTTCTTC.

Only a few counts were recorded for this clone. This rearrangement joins TRBV5-6 to TRBJ1-5; D gene unclear. Trimming cost V 2 bases and J 1 base, with 4 bases left between them. The CDR3 loop spans 13 amino acids. Germline CDR1 is SGHDT and CDR2 is YYEEEE. The CDR3 DNA reads as TGTGCCAGCAGCTTCGGGAGCAATCAGCCCCAGCATTTT. This codes for CASSFGSNQPQHF. Looking up the rest from reference TRBV5-6 and TRBJ1-5 gives the full variable domain: DAGVTQSPTHLIKTRGQQVTLRCSPKSGHDTVSWYQQALGQGPQFIFQYYEEEERQRGNFPDRFSGHQFPNYSSELNVNALLLGDSALYLCASSFGSNQPQHFGDGTRLSIL.

The V call is TRBV18, the J call TRBJ2-5; no reliable D call. This CDR3 region has 13 residues. V lost 2 bases and J 4 bases, leaving 8 bases between the germline ends. The germline gives CDR1 KGHSH, CDR2 LQKENI. For the CDR3, the DNA is TGTGCCAGCTCACCAACCTCGTCAGAGACCCAGTACTTC. Its protein product is CASSPTSSETQYF.

This sequence joins TRBV7-9 and TRBJ1-4; D not certain. Trimming removed 8 bases at V and 6 bases at J, with 13 bases between. The length of the CDR3 is 13 residues. Germline V gene lookup returns CDR1 SEHNR and CDR2 FQNEAQ (reference sequence). The CDR3: CASYTYRDEKLFF. The CDR3 DNA reads as TGTGCCAGCTACACCTACAGAGATGAAAAACTGTTTTTT.